Included here is one TCR beta chain sequence, with context. No antigen is known for it. There are 16 residues in the CDR3. CDR1 is LNHNV, CDR2 YYDKDF, per germline (reference sequence). V was clipped by 5 bases and J by 0 bases, with 15 bases between them. It was with unique molecular identifiers that the TCRbeta library was prepared. TCRdb used MiXCR to reprocess the PCR reads, holding one entry per CDR3 protein. This table holds 550,000 to 800,000 distinct CDR3 sequences, 10% to 15% found once. The sample comes from a study of T-cell reconstitution after alpha-beta-depleted transplantation in children. Study results and caveats: A year had passed since transplant, and T-cell counts and diversity by then came mostly from newly produced T cells.

This receptor was identified in a girl aged 2 to 10 with congenital amegakaryocytic thrombocytopenia, due to receive a stem cell transplant. The sample was PBMCs, taken before TCRalphabeta/CD19-depleted stem cell transplant. The J gene is TRBJ2-3, the V gene TRBV15, with unresolved D. The CDR3 coding sequence is TGTGCCACCAGCGGAAAACGGGTGACTAGCACAGATACGCAGTATTTT. This sequence encodes CATSGKRVTSTDTQYF.